This TCR beta chain was obtained from a study of OX40 agonist ivuxolimab in advanced cancers. As for the study in general: Across the patients, intravenous ivuxolimab was delivered every 2 weeks at 0.01 to 10 mg/kg.

Repertoires were generated with immunoSEQ multiplex PCR, while TCRdb's copy carries only in-frame clones and drops some. The data contain almost 85,000 clones, 94% of them singletons. Germline assignment: CDR1 LNHNV and CDR2 YYDKDF (reference sequence). V dropped 0 bases and J dropped 3; count of bases not matched to a gene: 14. This CDR3 is built from 19 residues. Concerning this clone itself: No antigen is known for it.

Whole-study results and caveats: Compared with others, partial responders at 0.1-3.0 mg/kg displayed clonal expansion among the lowest. Both CD4+ and CD8+ T cell populations in blood had undergone clonal expansion by week 6 at 0.1 to 3.0 mg/kg. Relative to CD4+, CD8+ T cells held more expanded clones on average.

This receptor was taken from an adult with an advanced solid tumor such as melanoma, head and neck, liver or kidney cancer. The specimen comprised CD4+ or CD8+ T cells sorted from blood, sampled in a trial of the OX40 agonist ivuxolimab. This chain connects TRBV15 to TRBJ2-7; 10 nucleotides agree with TRBD2. CDR3 DNA sequence: TGTGCCACCAGCAGAGATAGCCCTAGTAGGACTAGCGGAGTCTACGAGCAGTACTTC. Translation gives CATSRDSPSRTSGVYEQYF.